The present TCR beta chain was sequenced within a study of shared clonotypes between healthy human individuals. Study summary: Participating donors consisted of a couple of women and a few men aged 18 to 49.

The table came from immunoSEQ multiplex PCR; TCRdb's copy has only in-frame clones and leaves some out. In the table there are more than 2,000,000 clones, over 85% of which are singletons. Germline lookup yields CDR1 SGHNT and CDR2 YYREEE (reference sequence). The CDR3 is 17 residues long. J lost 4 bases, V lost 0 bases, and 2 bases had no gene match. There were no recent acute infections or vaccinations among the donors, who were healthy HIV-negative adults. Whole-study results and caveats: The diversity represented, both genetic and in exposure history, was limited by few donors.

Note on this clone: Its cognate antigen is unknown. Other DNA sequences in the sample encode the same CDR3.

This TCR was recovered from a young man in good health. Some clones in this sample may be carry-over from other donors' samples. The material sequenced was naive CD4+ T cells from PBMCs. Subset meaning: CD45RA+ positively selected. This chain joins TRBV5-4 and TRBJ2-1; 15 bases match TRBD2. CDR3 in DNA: TGTGCCAGCAGCTTGGGGACTAGCGGGAGGGGTTACAATGAGCAGTTCTTC. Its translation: CASSLGTSGRGYNEQFF.